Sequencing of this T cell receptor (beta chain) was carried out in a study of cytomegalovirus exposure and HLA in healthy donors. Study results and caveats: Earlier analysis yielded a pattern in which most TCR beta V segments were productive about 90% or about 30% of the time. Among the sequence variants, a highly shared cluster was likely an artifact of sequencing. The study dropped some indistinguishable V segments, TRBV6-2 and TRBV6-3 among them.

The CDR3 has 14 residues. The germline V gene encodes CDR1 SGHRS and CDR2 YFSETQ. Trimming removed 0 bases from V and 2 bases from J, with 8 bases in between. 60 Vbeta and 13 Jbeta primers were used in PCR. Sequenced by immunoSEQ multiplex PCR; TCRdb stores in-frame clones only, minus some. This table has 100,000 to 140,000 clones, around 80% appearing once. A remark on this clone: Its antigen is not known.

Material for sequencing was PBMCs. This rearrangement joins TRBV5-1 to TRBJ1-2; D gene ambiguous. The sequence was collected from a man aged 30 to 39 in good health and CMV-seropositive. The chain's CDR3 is CASSLAPENYGYTF. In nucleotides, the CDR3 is TGCGCCAGCAGCTTGGCTCCGGAGAACTATGGCTACACCTTC.